The 3 T cell receptor beta chains in this list originate from one sample, sequenced in a study of shared clonotypes between healthy human individuals. CD45RO negativity and positive selection for CCR7 defined naive CD8 cells, a population that excluded terminally differentiated effector memory CD45RA+ cells. Only in-frame clones appear in the TCRdb table, and some are missing; sequencing was by immunoSEQ multiplex PCR. The table lists around 650,000 clones, 90% to 97% of them singletons. Input material: naive CD8+ T cells sorted from blood. Receptors originate from a woman in her twenties or thirties in good health.

The chain recombines TRBV21-1 with TRBJ2-7; whether TRBD2, the table's D call, matches the DNA was not checked. TRBV21-1 is flagged as a pseudogene. CDR3 length equals 17 residues. The CDR3 nucleotides read TGTGCCAGCAGCCTGGGTAGGGCTAGCGGGATCCCTTCCGAGCAGTACTTC. Its translation is CASSLGRASGIPSEQYF.

J is TRBJ2-7 and V is TRBV4-1; TRBD1 matches at 9 bases. The CDR3 is made up of 14 amino acids. V shed 3 bases and J 9 bases; nucleotides not matched to a gene: 9. Germline CDR1 reads MGHRA; CDR2 reads YSYEKL. CDR3 sequence (DNA): TGCGCCAGCAGCCAGTACGAGGACAGGGGATGGCAGTACTTC. Translation: CASSQYEDRGWQYF.

The chain couples TRBV19 to TRBJ2-1; TRBD1 matches 10 bases. The V gene end was trimmed by 3 bases and the J gene end by 4 bases; junction bases not matched to a gene: 3. This CDR3 is 15 amino acids long. Germline V lookup: CDR1 LNHDA, CDR2 SQIVND (reference sequence). CDR3 sequence: CASSIRDRGYNEQFF. Written as DNA, the CDR3 is TGTGCCAGTAGTATCCGGGACAGGGGTTACAATGAGCAGTTCTTC.